This TCR beta chain was obtained from a study of PD-1 blockade in classical Hodgkin lymphoma. Time point of the sample: cycle 4 day 1 (C4D1), after around six weeks of nivolumab. Each patient experienced a relapse that followed autologous stem cell transplantation, and brentuximab vedotin exposure varied. By magnetic negative selection, CD4+ T cells were purified from thawed PBMCs. This table comes from immunoSEQ multiplex PCR, and its TCRdb copy is limited to in-frame clones, with some not included. The repertoire has more than 25,000 clones, roughly 80% of them found once; the top ten carry 0.62%. This clone has just a few counts. The target antigen is unknown. From germline, CDR1 is MNHEY and CDR2 SMNVEV (reference sequence). V gave up 4 bases and J gave up 3 bases; unmatched junction bases: 5. CDR3 size: 14 residues. General study findings and limits: Newly diagnosed patients had diversity similar to the baseline diversity of complete responders. By C4D1, diversity of CD4+ TCRs had risen significantly, whereas that of CD8+ TCRs had not.

The source is a human donor with classical Hodgkin lymphoma. This specimen was CD4+ T cells from blood, taken before the fourth cycle of nivolumab. J is TRBJ1-2 and V is TRBV27; 7 nucleotides match TRBD1. The CDR3 is CASSSLGTDYGYTF. The CDR3, as DNA: TGTGCCAGCAGTTCACTCGGGACAGACTATGGCTACACCTTC.